This TCR beta chain derives from a study of blood T cell repertoires in COVID-19. Study-level background: Samples taken during acute and convalescent COVID-19 were collected in the United States, Italy and Spain. From T cells, B-cell-depleted T cells, or PBMCs came the material, which was cDNA or gDNA.

As originally analysed: Estimated nucleated cell counts came from reference gene primer amplification. Libraries were prepared by immunoSEQ multiplex PCR; TCRdb keeps only in-frame clonotypes and omits some of them. V, J and clone size derive from that table, while D and trimming were established from the DNA sequence. The sample has 80,000 or so clones; approximately 80% are singletons. The V and J ends lost 1 base and 7 bases, in that order; junction bases with no gene match: 3. Germline V CDR1 and CDR2: KGHDR, SFDVKD. The CDR3 covers 15 residues. The specimen sequenced was peripheral blood. This clonotype was obtained from a woman of 80 years or more with acute or convalescent COVID-19. This chain uses TRBV24-1 with TRBJ2-1; 10 bases are shared with TRBD1. As DNA, the CDR3 is TGTGCCACCAGTGATTTTGGGACAGGGGTAAATGAGCAGTTCTTC. Amino acids: CATSDFGTGVNEQFF.